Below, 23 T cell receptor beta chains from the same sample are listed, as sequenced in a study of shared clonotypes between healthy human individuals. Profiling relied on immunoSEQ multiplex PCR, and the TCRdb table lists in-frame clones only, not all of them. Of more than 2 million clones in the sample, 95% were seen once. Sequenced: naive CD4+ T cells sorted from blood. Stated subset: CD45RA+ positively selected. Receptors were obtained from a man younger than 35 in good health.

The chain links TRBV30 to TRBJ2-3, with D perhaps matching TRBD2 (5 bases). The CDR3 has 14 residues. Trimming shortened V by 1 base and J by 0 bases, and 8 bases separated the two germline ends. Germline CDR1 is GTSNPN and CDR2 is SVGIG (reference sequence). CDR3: CAWSGGPSTDTQYF. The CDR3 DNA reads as TGTGCCTGGAGTGGAGGGCCTAGCACAGATACGCAGTATTTT.

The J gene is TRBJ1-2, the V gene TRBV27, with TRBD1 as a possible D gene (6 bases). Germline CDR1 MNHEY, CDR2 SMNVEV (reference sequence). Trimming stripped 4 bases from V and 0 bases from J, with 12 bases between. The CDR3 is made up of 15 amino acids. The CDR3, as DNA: TGTGCCAGCAGTTCCTGGGGGGGCCCTAACTATGGCTACACCTTC. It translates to CASSSWGGPNYGYTF.

This CDR3 reads CASSEAGQGWWLAKNIQYF. DNA of the CDR3: TGTGCCAGCAGTGAGGCGGGGCAGGGTTGGTGGTTAGCCAAAAACATTCAGTACTTC. This sequence joins TRBV6-1 and TRBJ2-4, with D possibly TRBD2 on 6 matching bases. The CDR3 has 19 amino acids. The V gene's germline CDR1 is MNHNS and CDR2 SASEGT. Trimming stripped 3 bases from V and 0 bases from J, with 21 bases between.

DNA for the CDR3: TGTGCCAGCAGCGTAGAGGGGAGGGCGGTTAGCAGTCGTTCCTACGAGCAGTACTTC. It encodes CASSVEGRAVSSRSYEQYF. V gene TRBV9 combines with J gene TRBJ2-7, with 7 nucleotides matching TRBD2. Germline CDR1 is SGDLS and CDR2 is YYNGEE. After removal of 0 bases from V and 1 base from J, the junction contained 16 bases not matched to a gene. This CDR3 comprises 19 residues.

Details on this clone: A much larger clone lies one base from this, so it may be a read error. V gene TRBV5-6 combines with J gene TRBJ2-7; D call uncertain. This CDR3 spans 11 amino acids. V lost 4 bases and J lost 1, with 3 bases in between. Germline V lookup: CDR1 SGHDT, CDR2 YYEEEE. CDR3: CASSASYEQYF. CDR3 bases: TGTGCCAGCAGCGCGTCCTACGAGCAGTACTTC.

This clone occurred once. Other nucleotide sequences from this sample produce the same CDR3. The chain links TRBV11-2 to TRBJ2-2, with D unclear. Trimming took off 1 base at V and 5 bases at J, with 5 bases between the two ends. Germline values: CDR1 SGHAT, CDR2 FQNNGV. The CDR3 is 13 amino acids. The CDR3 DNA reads TGTGCCAGCAGCTTAGTGGGGACCGGGGAGCTGTTTTTT. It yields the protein CASSLVGTGELFF.

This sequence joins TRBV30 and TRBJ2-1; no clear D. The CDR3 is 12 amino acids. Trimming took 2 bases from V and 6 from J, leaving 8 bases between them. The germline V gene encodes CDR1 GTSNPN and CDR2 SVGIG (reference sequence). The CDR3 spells CAWSRLPNEQFF. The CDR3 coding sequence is TGTGCCTGGAGTCGGCTACCCAATGAGCAGTTCTTC.

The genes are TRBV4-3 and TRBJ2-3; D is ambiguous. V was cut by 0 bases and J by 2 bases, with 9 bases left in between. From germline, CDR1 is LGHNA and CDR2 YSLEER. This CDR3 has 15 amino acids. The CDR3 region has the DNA TGCGCCAGCAGCCAAGATTGGTACAACACAGATACGCAGTATTTT. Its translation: CASSQDWYNTDTQYF.

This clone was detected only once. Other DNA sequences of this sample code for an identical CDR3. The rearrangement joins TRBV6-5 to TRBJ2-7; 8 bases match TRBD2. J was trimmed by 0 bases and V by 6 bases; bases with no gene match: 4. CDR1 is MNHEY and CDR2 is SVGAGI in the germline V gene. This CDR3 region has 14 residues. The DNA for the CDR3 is TGTGCCAGCAGCCCGGCGGGGGGCTCCTACGAGCAGTACTTC. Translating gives CASSPAGGSYEQYF.

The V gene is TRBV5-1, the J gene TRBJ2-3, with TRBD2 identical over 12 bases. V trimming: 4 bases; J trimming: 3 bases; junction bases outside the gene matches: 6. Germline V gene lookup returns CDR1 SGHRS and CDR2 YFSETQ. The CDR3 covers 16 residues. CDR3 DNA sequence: TGCGCCAGCAGCATCTCCGGGACTAGCGGGACAGATACGCAGTATTTT. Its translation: CASSISGTSGTDTQYF.

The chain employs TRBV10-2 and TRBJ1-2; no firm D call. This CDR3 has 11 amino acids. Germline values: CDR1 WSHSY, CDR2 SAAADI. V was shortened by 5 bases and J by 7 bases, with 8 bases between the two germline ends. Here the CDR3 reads CASSKGPGYTF. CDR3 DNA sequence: TGCGCCAGCAGTAAGGGCCCTGGCTACACCTTC.

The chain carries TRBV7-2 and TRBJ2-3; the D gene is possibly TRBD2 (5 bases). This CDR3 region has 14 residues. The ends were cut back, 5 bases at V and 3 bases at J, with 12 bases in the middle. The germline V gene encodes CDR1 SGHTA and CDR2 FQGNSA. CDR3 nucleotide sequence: TGTGCCAGCAGCAAAAGGACTTTAACAGATACGCAGTATTTT. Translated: CASSKRTLTDTQYF.

CDR3 protein: CARSGSSGRTDTQYF. The CDR3 DNA reads TGTGCCAGAAGCGGATCTAGCGGGAGGACAGATACGCAGTATTTT. The chain has TRBV5-3 and TRBJ2-3; TRBD2 matches at 11 bases. TRBV5-3 counts as an open reading frame of uncertain function. V was clipped by 4 bases and J by 3 bases; unmatched bases: 4. The CDR3 totals 15 residues.

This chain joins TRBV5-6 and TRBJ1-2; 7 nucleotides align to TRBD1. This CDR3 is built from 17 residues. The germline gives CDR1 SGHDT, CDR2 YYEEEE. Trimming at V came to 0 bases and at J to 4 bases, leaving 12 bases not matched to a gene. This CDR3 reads CASSLVQGSGFLYGYTF. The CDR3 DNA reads TGTGCCAGCAGCTTGGTACAGGGGTCGGGATTTCTCTATGGCTACACCTTC.

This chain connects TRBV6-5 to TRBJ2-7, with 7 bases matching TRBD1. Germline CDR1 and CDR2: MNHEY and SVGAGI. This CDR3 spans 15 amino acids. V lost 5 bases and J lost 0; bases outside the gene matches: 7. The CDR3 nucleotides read TGTGCCAGCAGTCCGCTACGGGACAGCTCCTACGAGCAGTACTTC. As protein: CASSPLRDSSYEQYF.

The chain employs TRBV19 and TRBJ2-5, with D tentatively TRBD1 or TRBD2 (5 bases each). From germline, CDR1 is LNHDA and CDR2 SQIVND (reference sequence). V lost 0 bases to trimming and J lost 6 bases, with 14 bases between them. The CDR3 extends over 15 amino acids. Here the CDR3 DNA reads TGTGCCAGTAGTATAGATGTTAGCTGGGGACAGACCCAGTACTTC. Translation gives CASSIDVSWGQTQYF.

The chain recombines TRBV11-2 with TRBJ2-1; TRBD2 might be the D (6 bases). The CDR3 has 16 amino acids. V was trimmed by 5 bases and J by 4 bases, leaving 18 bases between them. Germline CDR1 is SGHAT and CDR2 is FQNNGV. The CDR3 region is CASSVREVPLYNEQFF. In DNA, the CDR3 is TGTGCCAGCAGCGTGAGGGAGGTGCCCCTTTACAATGAGCAGTTCTTC. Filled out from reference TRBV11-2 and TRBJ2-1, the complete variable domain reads EAGVAQSPRYKIIEKRQSVAFWCNPISGHATLYWYQQILGQGPKLLIQFQNNGVVDDSQLPKDRFSAERLKGVDSTLKIQPAKLEDSAVYLCASSVREVPLYNEQFFGPGTRLTVL.

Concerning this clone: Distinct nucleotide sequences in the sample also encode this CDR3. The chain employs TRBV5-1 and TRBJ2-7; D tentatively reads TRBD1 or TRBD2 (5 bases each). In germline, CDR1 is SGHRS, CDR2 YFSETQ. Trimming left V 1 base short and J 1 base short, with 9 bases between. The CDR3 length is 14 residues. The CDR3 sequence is CASSLTRGSYEQYF. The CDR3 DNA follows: TGCGCCAGCAGCTTGACTAGGGGTTCCTACGAGCAGTACTTC.

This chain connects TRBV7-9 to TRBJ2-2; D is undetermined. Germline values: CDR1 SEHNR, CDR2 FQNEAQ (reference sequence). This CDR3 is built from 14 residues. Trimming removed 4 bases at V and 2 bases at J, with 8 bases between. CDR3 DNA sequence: TGTGCCAGCAGCTCCGAAGTAAACACCGGGGAGCTGTTTTTT. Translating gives CASSSEVNTGELFF.

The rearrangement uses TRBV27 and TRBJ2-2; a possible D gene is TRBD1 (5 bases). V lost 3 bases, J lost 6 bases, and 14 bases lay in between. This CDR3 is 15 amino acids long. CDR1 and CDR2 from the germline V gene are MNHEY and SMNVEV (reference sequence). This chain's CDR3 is CASSFEGVLAGELFF. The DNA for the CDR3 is TGTGCCAGCAGTTTCGAAGGGGTCTTGGCCGGGGAGCTGTTTTTT.

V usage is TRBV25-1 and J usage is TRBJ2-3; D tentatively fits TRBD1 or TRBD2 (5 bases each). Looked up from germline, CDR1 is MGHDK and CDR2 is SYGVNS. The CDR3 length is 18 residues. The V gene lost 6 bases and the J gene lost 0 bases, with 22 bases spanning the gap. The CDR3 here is CASSGLGVKQPSTDTQYF. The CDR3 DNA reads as TGTGCCAGCAGCGGTCTGGGGGTGAAGCAACCTAGCACAGATACGCAGTATTTT.

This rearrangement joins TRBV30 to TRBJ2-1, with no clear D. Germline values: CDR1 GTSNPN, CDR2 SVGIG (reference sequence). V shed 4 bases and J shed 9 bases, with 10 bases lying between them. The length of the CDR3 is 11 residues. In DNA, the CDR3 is TGTGCCTGGACGCGCGCCAGTGAGCAGTTCTTC. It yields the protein CAWTRASEQFF. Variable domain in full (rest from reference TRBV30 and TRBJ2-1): SQTIHQWPATLVQPVGSPLSLECTVEGTSNPNLYWYRQAAGRGLQLLFYSVGIGQISSEVPQNLSASRPQDRQFILSSKKLLLSDSGFYLCAWTRASEQFFGPGTRLTVL.

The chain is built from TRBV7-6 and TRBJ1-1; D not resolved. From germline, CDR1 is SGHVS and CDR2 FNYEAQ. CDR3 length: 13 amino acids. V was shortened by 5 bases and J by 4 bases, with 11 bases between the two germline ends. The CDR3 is CASSPSYGTEAFF. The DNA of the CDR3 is TGTGCCAGCAGCCCTTCCTACGGCACTGAAGCTTTCTTT.